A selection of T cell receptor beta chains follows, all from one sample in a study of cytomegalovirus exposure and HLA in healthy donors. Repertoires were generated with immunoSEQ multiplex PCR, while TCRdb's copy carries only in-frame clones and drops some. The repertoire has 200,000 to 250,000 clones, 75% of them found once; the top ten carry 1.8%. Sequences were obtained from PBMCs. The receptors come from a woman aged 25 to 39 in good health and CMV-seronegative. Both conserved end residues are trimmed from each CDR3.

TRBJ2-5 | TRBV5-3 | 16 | ARSLRNPHKGEGETQY
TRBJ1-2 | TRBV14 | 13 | ASSQEAQGGYGYT
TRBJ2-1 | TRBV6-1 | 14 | ASSDRIAGRGNEQF
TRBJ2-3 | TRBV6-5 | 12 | ASSWTSGGDTQY
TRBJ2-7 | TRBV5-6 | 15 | VSSHTLFWGGTYEQY
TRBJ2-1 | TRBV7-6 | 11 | ASSLEPLNEQF
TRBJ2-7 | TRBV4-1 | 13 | ASSHSQTGYYEQY
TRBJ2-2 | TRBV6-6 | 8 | AGGNGELF
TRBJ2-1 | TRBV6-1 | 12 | ASSEASQYNEQF
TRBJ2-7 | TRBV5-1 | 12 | ASSEGDVSYEQY
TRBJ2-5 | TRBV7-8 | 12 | ASSGLAFQETQY
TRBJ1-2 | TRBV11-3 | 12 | ASSNIRQGHGYT
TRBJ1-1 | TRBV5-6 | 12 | ASSLSGGNTEAF
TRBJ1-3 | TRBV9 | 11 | ASSVGGGNTIY
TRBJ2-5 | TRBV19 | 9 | ASGVRETQY
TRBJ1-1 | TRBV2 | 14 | ASSAGQGESNTEAF
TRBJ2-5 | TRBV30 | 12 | AWSRDRDQETQY
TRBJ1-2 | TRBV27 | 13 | ASSFGTGGKYGYT
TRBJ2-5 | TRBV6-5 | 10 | ASSYAGGTQY
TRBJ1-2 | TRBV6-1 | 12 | ASSTAGTGDGYT
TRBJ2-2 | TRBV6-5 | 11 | ASSVSDTGELF
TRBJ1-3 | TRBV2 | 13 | ASSEGQSSGNTIY
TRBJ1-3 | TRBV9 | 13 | ASSEGTASGNTIY
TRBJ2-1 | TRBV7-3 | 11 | ASSLTRGNEQF
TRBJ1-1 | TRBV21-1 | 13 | ASSTGDRVNTEAF
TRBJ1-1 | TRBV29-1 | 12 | SVVGTGVNTEAF
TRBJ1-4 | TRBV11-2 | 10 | ASSELGEKLF
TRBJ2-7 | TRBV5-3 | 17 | ARTRRLWLAGRLPYEQY
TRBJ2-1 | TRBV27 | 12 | ASSFGQNYNEQF
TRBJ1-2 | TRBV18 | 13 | ASSPNDRGSRGYT
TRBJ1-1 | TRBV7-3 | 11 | ASSALGGGEAF
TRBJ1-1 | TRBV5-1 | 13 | ASSLRQGMGAEAF
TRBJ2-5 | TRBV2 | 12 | ASSGQKLQETQY
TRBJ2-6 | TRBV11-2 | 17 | ASISRTTHLASGANVLT
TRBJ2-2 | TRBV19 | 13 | ATRLAGGNTGELF
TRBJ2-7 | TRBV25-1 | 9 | ASSRSYEQY
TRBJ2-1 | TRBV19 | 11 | ASSGGSYNEQF
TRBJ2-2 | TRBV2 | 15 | ASSGGGIISNTGELF
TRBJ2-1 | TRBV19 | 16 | ASSIDEGGLLPYNEQF
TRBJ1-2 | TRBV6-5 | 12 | ASSTGTGYYGYT
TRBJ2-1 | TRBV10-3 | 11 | AISESDRGRQF
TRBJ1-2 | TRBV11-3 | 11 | ASSLGQPYGYT
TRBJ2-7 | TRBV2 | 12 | ASSTGTGVYEQY
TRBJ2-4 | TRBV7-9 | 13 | ASSLVDGTKNIQY
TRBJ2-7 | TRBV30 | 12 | AGNKGQGRYEQY
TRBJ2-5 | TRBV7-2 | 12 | ASSLGLAGETQY
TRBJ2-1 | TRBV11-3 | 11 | ASSLEREYEQF